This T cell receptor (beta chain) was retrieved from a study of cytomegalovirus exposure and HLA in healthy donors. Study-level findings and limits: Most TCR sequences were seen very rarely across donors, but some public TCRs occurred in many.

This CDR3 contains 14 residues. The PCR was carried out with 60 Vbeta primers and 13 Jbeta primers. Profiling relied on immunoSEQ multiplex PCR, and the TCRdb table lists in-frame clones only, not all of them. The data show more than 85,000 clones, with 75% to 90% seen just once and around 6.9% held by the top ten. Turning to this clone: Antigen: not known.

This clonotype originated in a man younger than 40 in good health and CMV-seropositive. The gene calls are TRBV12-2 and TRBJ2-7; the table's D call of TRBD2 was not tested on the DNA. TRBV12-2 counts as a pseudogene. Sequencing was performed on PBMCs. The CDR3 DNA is TGTGCAAGTTCGATTGTCGGCGGGGGGGGCGAGCAGTACTTC. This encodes CASSIVGGGGEQYF.